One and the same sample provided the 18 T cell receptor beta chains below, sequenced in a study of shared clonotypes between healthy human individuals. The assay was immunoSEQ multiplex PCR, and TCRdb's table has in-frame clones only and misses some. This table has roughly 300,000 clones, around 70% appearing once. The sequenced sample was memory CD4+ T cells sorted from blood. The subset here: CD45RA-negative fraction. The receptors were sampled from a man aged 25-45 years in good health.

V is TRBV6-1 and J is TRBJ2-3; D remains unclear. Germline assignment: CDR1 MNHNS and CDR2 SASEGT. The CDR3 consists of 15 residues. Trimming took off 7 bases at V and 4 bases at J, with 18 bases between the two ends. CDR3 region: CASIPKSPGADTQYF. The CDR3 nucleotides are TGTGCCAGCATCCCAAAATCCCCCGGCGCAGATACGCAGTATTTT.

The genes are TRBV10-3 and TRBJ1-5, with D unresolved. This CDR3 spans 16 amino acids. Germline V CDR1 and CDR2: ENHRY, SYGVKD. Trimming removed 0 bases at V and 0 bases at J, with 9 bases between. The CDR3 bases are TGTGCCATCAGTGAGTCGGGTCGCGGTAGCAATCAGCCCCAGCATTTT. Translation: CAISESGRGSNQPQHF.

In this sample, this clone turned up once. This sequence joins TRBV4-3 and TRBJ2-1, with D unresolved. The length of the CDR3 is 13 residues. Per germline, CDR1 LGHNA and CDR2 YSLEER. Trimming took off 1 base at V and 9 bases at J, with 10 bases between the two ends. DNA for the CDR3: TGCGCCAGCAGCCAAGTGACTGTGGGTGAGCAGTTCTTC. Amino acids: CASSQVTVGEQFF.

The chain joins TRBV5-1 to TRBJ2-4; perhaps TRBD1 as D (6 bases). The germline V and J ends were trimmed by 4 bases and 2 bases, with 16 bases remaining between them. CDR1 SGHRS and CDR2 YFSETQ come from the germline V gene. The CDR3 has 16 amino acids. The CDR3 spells CASSQATGWPKNIQYF. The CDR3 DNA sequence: TGCGCCAGCAGCCAGGCCACAGGGTGGCCCAAAAACATTCAGTACTTC.

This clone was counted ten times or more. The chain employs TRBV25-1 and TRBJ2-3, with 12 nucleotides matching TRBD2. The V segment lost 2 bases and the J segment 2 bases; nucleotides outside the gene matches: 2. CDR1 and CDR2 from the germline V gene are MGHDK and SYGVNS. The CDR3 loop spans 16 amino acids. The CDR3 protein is CASSEGLAGITDTQYF. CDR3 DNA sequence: TGTGCCAGCAGTGAAGGACTAGCGGGGATCACAGATACGCAGTATTTT.

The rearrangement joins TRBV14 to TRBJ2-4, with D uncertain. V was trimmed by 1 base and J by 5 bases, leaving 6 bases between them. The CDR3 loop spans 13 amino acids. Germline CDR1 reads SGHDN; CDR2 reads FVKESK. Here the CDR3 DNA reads TGTGCCAGCAGCCAAGGGGTGGAAAACATTCAGTACTTC. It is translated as CASSQGVENIQYF. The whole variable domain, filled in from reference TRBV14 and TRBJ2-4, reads EAGVTQFPSHSVIEKGQTVTLRCDPISGHDNLYWYRRVMGKEIKFLLHFVKESKQDESGMPNNRFLAERTGGTYSTLKVQPAELEDSGVYFCASSQGVENIQYFGAGTRLSVL.

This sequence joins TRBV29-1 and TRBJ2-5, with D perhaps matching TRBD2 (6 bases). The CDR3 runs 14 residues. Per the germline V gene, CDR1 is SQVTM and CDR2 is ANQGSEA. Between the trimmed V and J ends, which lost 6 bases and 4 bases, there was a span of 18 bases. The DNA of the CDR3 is TGCAGCGTCGCCGCGACTAGTGCTGGAGAGACCCAGTACTTC. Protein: CSVAATSAGETQYF.

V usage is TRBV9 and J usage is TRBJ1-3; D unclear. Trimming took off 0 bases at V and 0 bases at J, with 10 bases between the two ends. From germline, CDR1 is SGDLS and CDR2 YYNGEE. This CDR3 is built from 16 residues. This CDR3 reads CASSVGNQYSGNTIYF. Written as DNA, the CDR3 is TGTGCCAGCAGCGTAGGTAACCAATACTCTGGAAACACCATATATTTT.

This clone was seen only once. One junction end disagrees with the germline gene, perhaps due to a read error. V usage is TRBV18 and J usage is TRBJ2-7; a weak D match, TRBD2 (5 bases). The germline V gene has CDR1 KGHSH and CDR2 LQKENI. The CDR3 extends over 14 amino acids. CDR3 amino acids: CTSSPLGNSYEQYF. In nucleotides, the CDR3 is TGTACCAGCTCACCCCTCGGGAACTCCTACGAGCAGTACTTC. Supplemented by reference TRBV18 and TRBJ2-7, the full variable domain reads NAGVMQNPRHLVRRRGQEARLRCSPMKGHSHVYWYRQLPEEGLKFMVYLQKENIIDESGMPKERFSAEFPKEGPSILRIQQVVRGDSAAYFCTSSPLGNSYEQYFGPGTRLTVT.

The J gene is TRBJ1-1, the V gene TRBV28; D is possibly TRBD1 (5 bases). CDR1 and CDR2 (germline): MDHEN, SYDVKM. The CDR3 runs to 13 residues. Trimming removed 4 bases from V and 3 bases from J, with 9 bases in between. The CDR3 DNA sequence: TGTGCCAGCAGTTCACGAGGGGACACTGAAGCTTTCTTT. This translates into CASSSRGDTEAFF. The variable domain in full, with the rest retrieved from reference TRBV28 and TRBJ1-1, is DVKVTQSSRYLVKRTGEKVFLECVQDMDHENMFWYRQDPGLGLRLIYFSYDVKMKEKGDIPEGYSVSREKKERFSLILESASTNQTSMYLCASSSRGDTEAFFGQGTRLTVV.

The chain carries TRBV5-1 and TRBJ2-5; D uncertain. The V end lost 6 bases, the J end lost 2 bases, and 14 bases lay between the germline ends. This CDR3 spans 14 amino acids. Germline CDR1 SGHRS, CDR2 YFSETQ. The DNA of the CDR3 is TGCGCCAGCACACGGAACGCCGTTCAAGAGACCCAGTACTTC. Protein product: CASTRNAVQETQYF.

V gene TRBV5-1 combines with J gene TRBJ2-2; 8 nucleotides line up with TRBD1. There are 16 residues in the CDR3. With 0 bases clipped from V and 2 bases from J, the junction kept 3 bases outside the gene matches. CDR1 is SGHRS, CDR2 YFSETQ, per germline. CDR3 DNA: TGCGCCAGCAGCTTGGTGACAGGGGTTAACACCGGGGAGCTGTTTTTT. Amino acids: CASSLVTGVNTGELFF.

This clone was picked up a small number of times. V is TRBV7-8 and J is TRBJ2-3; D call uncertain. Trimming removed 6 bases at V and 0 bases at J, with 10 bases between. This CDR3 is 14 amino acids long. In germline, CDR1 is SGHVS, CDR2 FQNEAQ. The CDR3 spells CASRDRTSTDTQYF. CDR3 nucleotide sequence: TGTGCCAGCAGAGACCGAACTAGCACAGATACGCAGTATTTT. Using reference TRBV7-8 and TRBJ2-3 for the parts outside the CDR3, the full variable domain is GAGVSQSPRYKVAKRGQDVALRCDPISGHVSLFWYQQALGQGPEFLTYFQNEAQLDKSGLPSDRFFAERPEGSVSTLKIQRTQQEDSAVYLCASRDRTSTDTQYFGPGTRLTVL.

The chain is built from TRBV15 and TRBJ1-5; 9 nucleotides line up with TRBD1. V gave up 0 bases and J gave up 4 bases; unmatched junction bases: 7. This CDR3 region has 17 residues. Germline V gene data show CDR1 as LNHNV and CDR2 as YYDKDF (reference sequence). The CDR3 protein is CATSRDRRQGDNQPQHF. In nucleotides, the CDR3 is TGTGCCACCAGCAGAGATCGAAGACAGGGGGATAATCAGCCCCAGCATTTT. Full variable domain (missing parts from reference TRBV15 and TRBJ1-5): DAMVIQNPRYQVTQFGKPVTLSCSQTLNHNVMYWYQQKSSQAPKLLFHYYDKDFNNEADTPDNFQSRRPNTSFCFLDIRSPGLGDTAMYLCATSRDRRQGDNQPQHFGDGTRLSIL.

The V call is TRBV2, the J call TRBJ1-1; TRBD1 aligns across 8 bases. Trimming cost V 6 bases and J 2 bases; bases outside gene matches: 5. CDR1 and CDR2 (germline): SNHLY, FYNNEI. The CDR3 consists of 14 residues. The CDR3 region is CASSRQGSNTEAFF. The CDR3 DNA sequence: TGTGCCAGCAGCAGACAGGGGTCAAACACTGAAGCTTTCTTT.

This chain's CDR3 is CSGLQGSNEQFF. CDR3 bases: TGCAGCGGCCTACAGGGATCCAATGAGCAGTTCTTC. This chain joins TRBV29-1 and TRBJ2-1, with D possibly matching TRBD1 (6 bases). The CDR3 runs 12 residues. V lost 7 bases and J lost 6, with 13 bases in between. The germline CDR1 and CDR2 sequences are SQVTM and ANQGSEA.

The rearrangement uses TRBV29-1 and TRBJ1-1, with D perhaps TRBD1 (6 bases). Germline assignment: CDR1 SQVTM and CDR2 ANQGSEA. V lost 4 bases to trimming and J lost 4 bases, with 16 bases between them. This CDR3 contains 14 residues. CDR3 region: CSVVWGLSATEAFF. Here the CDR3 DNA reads TGCAGCGTTGTCTGGGGGCTCTCTGCCACTGAAGCTTTCTTT. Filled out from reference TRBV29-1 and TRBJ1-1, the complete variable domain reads SAVISQKPSRDICQRGTSLTIQCQVDSQVTMMFWYRQQPGQSLTLIATANQGSEATYESGFVIDKFPISRPNLTFSTLTVSNMSPEDSSIYLCSVVWGLSATEAFFGQGTRLTVV.

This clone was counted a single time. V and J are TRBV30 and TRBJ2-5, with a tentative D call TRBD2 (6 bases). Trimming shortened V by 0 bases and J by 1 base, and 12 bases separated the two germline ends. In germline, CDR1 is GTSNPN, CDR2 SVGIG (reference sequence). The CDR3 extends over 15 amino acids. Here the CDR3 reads CAWSVAGRSQETQYF. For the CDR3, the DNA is TGTGCCTGGAGTGTAGCGGGCAGATCCCAAGAGACCCAGTACTTC.